This TCR beta chain was retrieved from a study of regulatory T cells in long-lasting Graves disease. Overall study context: Disease was considered persistent Graves' disease after over 5 years of antithyroid drugs (with positive TSH receptor antibodies).

This CDR3 is 14 amino acids long. Germline CDR1 reads SGHTA; CDR2 reads FQGNSA. Trimming removed 3 bases from V and 6 bases from J; junction bases left unmatched: 4. The table lists this clonotype with many counts. Its specificity is not known. Time point defined: persistent/refractory GD, antithyroid drugs over 5 years with positive TRAb. PBMC RNA served as the TCR library source. American Thyroid Association guidelines defined Graves' disease diagnosis. To make TCR beta libraries, researchers used iRepertoire HTBI primers and Arm-PCR of CDR3 regions. TCRdb re-called the multiplex PCR reads through MiXCR, storing one row per CDR3 protein. Among some 420,000 distinct CDR3 sequences listed, 22% were seen once. Broader study findings: Accuracy could have been hurt by small sample size. Newly diagnosed disease favored TRBV20-1 and TRBJ2-1 over persistent disease.

This TCR was recovered from a female donor with Graves disease. Sequenced material: peripheral blood mononuclear cells (PBMCs), taken when the disease was refractory, from a patient treated with antithyroid drugs. The gene calls are TRBV7-2 and TRBJ1-5; 8 nucleotides agree with TRBD1. Written as DNA, the CDR3 is TGTGCCAGCAGCTTGGGACAGGTTGCTCAGCCCCAGCATTTT. It translates to CASSLGQVAQPQHF.